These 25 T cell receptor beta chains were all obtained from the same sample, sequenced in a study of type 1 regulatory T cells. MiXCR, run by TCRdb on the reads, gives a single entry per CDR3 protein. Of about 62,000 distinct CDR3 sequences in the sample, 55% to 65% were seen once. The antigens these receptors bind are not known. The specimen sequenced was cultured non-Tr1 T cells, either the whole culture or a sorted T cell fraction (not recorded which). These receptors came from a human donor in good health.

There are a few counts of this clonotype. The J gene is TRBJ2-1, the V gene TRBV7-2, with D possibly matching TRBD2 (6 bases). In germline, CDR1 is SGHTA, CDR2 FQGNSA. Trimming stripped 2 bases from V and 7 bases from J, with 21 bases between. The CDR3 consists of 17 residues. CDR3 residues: CASSLPIFAGRKNEQFF. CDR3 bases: TGTGCCAGCAGCTTACCAATATTTGCGGGGCGAAAGAATGAGCAGTTCTTC.

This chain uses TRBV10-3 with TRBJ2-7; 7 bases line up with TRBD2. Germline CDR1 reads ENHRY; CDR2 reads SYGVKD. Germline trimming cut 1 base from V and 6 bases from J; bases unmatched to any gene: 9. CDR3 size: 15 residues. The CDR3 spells CAISEFRGSQAEQYF. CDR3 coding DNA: TGTGCCATCAGTGAGTTCCGCGGGAGCCAGGCCGAGCAGTACTTC.

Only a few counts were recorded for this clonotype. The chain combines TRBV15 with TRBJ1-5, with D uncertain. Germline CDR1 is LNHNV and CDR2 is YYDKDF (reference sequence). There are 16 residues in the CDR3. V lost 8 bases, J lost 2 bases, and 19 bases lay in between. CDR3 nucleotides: TGTGCCACCGCTGAGGGTCTATTCGTAGGCAATCAGCCCCAGCATTTT. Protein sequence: CATAEGLFVGNQPQHF.

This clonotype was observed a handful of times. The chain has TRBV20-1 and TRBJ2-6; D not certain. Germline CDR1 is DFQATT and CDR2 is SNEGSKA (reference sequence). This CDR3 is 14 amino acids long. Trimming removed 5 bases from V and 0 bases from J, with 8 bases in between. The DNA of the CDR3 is TGCAGTGCTCTAGATGCCTCTGGGGCCAACGTCCTGACTTTC. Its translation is CSALDASGANVLTF.

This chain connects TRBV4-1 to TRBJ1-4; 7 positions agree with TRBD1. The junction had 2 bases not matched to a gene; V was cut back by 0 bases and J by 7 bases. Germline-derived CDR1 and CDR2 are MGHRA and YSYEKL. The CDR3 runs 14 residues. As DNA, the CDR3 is TGCGCCAGCAGCCAAGACGGACAGGTTGAAAAACTGTTTTTT. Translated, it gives CASSQDGQVEKLFF.

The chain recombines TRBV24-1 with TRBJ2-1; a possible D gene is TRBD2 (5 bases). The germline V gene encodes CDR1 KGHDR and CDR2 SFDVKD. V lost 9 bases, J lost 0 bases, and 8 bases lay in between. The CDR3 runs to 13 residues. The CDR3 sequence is CATERYSYNEQFF. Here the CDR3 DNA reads TGTGCCACCGAGCGGTACTCCTACAATGAGCAGTTCTTC.

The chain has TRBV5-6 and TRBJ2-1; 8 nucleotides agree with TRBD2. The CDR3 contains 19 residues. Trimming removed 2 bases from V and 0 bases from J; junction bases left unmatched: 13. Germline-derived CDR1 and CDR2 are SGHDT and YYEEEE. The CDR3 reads CASSFGVIAGRDSYNEQFF. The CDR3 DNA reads TGTGCCAGCAGCTTTGGGGTCATAGCGGGGAGGGACTCCTACAATGAGCAGTTCTTC. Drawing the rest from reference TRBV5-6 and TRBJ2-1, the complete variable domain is DAGVTQSPTHLIKTRGQQVTLRCSPKSGHDTVSWYQQALGQGPQFIFQYYEEEERQRGNFPDRFSGHQFPNYSSELNVNALLLGDSALYLCASSFGVIAGRDSYNEQFFGPGTRLTVL.

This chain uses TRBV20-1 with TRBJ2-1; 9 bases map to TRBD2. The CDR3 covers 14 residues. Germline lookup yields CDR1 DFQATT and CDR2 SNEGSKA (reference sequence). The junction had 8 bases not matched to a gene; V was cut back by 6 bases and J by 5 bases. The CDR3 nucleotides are TGCAGTGCCCCCCCTAGCGGGACGGACAATGAGCAGTTCTTC. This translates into CSAPPSGTDNEQFF.

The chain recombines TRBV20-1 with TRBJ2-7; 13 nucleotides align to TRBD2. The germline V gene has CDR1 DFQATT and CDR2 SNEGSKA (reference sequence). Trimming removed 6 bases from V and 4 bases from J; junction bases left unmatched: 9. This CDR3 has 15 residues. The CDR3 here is CSATPRLAGGYEQYF. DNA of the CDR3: TGCAGTGCCACCCCCCGACTAGCGGGAGGTTACGAGCAGTACTTC.

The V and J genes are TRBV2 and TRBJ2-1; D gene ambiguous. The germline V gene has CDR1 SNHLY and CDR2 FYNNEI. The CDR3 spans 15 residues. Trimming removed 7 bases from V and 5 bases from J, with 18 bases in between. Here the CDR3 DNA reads TGTGCCAGCATCGCCTCCTTGGGCACACACAATGAGCAGTTCTTC. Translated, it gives CASIASLGTHNEQFF.

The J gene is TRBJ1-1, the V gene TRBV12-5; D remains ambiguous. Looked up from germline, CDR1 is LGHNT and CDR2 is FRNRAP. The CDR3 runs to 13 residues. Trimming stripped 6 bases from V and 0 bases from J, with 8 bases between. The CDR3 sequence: CASGSQVNTEAFF. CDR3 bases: TGTGCTAGTGGCTCCCAGGTGAACACTGAAGCTTTCTTT.

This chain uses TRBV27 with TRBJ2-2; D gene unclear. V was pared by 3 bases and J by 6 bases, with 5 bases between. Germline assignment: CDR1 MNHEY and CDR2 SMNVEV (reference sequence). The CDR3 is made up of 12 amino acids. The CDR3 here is CASSFWPGELFF. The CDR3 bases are TGTGCCAGCAGTTTTTGGCCCGGGGAGCTGTTTTTT.

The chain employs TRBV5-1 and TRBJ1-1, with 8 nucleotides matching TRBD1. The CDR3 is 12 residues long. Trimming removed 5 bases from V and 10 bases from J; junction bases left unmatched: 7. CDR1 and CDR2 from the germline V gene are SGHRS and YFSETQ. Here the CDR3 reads CASRPTGAVAFF. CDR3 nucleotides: TGCGCCAGCAGACCGACAGGGGCTGTAGCTTTCTTT. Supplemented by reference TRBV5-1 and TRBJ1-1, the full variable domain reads KAGVTQTPRYLIKTRGQQVTLSCSPISGHRSVSWYQQTPGQGLQFLFEYFSETQRNKGNFPGRFSGRQFSNSRSEMNVSTLELGDSALYLCASRPTGAVAFFGQGTRLTVV.

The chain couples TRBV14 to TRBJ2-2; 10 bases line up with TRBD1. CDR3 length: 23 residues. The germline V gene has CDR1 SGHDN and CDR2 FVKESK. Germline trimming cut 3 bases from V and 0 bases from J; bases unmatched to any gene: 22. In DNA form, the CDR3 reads TGTGCCAGCAGCCAGCCGGGACAGGGGCCCTCGTCGAATCTAAAAACGAACACCGGGGAGCTGTTTTTT. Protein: CASSQPGQGPSSNLKTNTGELFF.

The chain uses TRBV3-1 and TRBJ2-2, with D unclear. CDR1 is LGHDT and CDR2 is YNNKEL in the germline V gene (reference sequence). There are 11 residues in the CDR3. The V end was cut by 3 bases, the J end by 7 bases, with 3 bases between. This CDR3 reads CASSQHGELFF. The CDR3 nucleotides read TGTGCCAGCAGCCAGCACGGGGAGCTGTTTTTT. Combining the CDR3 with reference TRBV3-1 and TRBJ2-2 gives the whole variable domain DTAVSQTPKYLVTQMGNDKSIKCEQNLGHDTMYWYKQDSKKFLKIMFSYNNKELIINETVPNRFSPKSPDKAHLNLHINSLELGDSAVYFCASSQHGELFFGEGSRLTVL.

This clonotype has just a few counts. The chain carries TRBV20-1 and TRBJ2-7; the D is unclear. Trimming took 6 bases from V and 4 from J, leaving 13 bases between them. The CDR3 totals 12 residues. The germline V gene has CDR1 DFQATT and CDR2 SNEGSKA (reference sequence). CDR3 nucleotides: TGCAGTGCCTTACTCTCCGCTTACGAGCAGTACTTC. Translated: CSALLSAYEQYF.

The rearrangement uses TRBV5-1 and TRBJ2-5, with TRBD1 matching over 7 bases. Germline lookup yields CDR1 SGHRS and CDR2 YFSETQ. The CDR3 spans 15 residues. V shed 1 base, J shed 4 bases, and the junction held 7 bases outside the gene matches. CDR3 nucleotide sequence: TGCGCCAGCAGCTTGAGGGGGCTGAGGGGAGAGACCCAGTACTTC. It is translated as CASSLRGLRGETQYF. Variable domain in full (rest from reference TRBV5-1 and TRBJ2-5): KAGVTQTPRYLIKTRGQQVTLSCSPISGHRSVSWYQQTPGQGLQFLFEYFSETQRNKGNFPGRFSGRQFSNSRSEMNVSTLELGDSALYLCASSLRGLRGETQYFGPGTRLLVL.

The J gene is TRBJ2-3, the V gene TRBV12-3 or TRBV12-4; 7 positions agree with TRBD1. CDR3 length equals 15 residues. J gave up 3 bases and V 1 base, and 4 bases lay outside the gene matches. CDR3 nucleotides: TGTGCCAGCAGTTTAGGACGGACAGGAACAGATACGCAGTATTTT. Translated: CASSLGRTGTDTQYF.

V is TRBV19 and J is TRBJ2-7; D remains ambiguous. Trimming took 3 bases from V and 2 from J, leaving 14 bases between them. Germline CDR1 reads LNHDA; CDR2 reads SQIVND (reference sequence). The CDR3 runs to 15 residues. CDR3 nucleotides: TGTGCCAGTAGTATTTCCCTATCCGGAGCCTACGAGCAGTACTTC. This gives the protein CASSISLSGAYEQYF.

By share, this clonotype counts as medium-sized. CDR3 region: CASSFRTHSYEQYF. DNA of the CDR3: TGTGCCAGCAGCTTCCGGACGCACTCCTACGAGCAGTACTTC. V usage is TRBV7-2 and J usage is TRBJ2-7, with D unclear. Germline CDR1 SGHTA, CDR2 FQGNSA. V lost 3 bases and J lost 0, with 9 bases in between. There are 14 residues in the CDR3.

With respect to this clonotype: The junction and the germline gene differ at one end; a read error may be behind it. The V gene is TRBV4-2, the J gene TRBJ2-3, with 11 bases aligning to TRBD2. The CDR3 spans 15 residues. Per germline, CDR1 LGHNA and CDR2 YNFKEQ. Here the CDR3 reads CTSSLSGGGTDTQYF. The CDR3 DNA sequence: TGTACCAGCAGTCTTAGCGGGGGGGGCACAGATACGCAGTATTTT.

The CDR3 here is CASSFGQGGTDTQYF. CDR3 in DNA: TGTGCCAGCAGTTTTGGACAGGGAGGTACAGATACGCAGTATTTT. This chain links TRBV28 with TRBJ2-3, with 8 bases matching TRBD1. This CDR3 comprises 15 residues. The germline V gene has CDR1 MDHEN and CDR2 SYDVKM. The V segment lost 3 bases and the J segment 3 bases; nucleotides outside the gene matches: 5.

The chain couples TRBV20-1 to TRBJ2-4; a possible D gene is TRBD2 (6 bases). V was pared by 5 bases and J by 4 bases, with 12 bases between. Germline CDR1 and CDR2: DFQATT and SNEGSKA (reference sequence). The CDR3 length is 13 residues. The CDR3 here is CSAREFGKNIQYF. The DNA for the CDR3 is TGCAGTGCTCGGGAGTTTGGGAAAAACATTCAGTACTTC.

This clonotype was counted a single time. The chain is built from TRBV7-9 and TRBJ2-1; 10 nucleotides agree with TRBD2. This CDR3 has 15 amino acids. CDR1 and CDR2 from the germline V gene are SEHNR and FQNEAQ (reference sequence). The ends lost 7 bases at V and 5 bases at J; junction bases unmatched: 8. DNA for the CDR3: TGTGCCAGCAAGAGGACTAGCGGATACAACAATGAGCAGTTCTTC. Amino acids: CASKRTSGYNNEQFF.

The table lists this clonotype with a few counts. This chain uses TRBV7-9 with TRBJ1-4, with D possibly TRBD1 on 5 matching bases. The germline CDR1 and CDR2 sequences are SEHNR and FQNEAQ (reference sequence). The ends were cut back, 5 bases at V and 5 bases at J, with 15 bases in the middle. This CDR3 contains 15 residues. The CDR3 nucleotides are TGTGCCAGCAGCCCCAGTACGGGGGGAAATGAAAAACTGTTTTTT. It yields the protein CASSPSTGGNEKLFF.